The 24 T cell receptor beta chains below all came from one sample that was sequenced in a study of brain T cells in children with intractable seizures. Sequencing was performed with immunoSEQ multiplex PCR; in TCRdb, only in-frame clones are kept and a portion is missing. The repertoire holds 110,000 or so clones, 85% to 95% seen once, with approximately 3.9% in the top ten. The specimen comprised peripheral blood, sampled at surgery. The source of these receptors is a boy in the first two years of life with hemimegalencephaly and intractable seizures.

The CDR3 sequence: CASSFEAGVKDTQYF. The CDR3 DNA sequence: TGTGCCAGCAGTTTCGAAGCGGGAGTCAAAGATACGCAGTATTTT. This rearrangement joins TRBV6-5 to TRBJ2-3, with 8 nucleotides matching TRBD2. The V and J ends lost 4 bases and 5 bases, in that order; junction bases with no gene match: 8. Germline CDR1 MNHEY, CDR2 SVGAGI. The CDR3 contains 15 residues.

The chain couples TRBV4-2 to TRBJ2-3; 12 bases align to TRBD2. This CDR3 has 17 amino acids. Per the germline V gene, CDR1 is LGHNA and CDR2 is YNFKEQ. The ends lost 2 bases at V and 2 bases at J; junction bases unmatched: 5. The CDR3 here is CASSQKGLAGDTDTQYF. DNA of the CDR3: TGTGCCAGCAGCCAAAAGGGACTAGCGGGTGACACAGATACGCAGTATTTT.

The chain recombines TRBV19 with TRBJ2-7, with D unclear. The V gene's germline CDR1 is LNHDA and CDR2 SQIVND (reference sequence). V was cut by 5 bases and J by 4 bases, with 12 bases left in between. This CDR3 is 13 amino acids long. CDR3 sequence reads: CASSAFHLYEQYF. The CDR3 coding sequence is TGTGCCAGTAGTGCATTCCATCTTTACGAGCAGTACTTC.

The rearrangement links TRBV27 to TRBJ2-2, with TRBD1 identical over 11 bases. Germline CDR1 MNHEY, CDR2 SMNVEV (reference sequence). Trimming removed 8 bases from V and 6 bases from J; junction bases left unmatched: 8. The CDR3 runs 15 residues. CDR3 nucleotide sequence: TGTGCCAGCTGGAGGACAGGGGGCAGCGCCGGGGAGCTGTTTTTT. It translates to CASWRTGGSAGELFF.

V and J are TRBV24-1 and TRBJ1-3; no clear D. The germline gives CDR1 KGHDR, CDR2 SFDVKD. V shed 1 base and J shed 0 bases, with 3 bases lying between them. The CDR3 sequence is 14 residues long. CDR3 region: CATSDFNSGNTIYF. The CDR3 DNA reads TGTGCCACCAGTGATTTCAACTCTGGAAACACCATATATTTT.

This chain uses TRBV27 with TRBJ2-3; 9 positions match TRBD2. In germline, CDR1 is MNHEY, CDR2 SMNVEV (reference sequence). CDR3 length: 16 residues. After removal of 3 bases from V and 3 bases from J, the junction contained 7 bases not matched to a gene. The CDR3 coding sequence is TGTGCCAGCAGTTTTGGCGGGAGGGCCGGGACAGATACGCAGTATTTT. This sequence encodes CASSFGGRAGTDTQYF.

V gene TRBV7-7 combines with J gene TRBJ2-3; D might be TRBD1 or TRBD2, each matching 6 bases. The germline CDR1 and CDR2 sequences are SSHAT and FNYEAQ (reference sequence). This CDR3 is 16 amino acids long. The germline V and J ends were trimmed by 2 bases and 5 bases, with 17 bases remaining between them. In DNA form, the CDR3 reads TGTGCCAGCAGCTTAACCCTAGCGCCAGGGGAAGATACGCAGTATTTT. Residues: CASSLTLAPGEDTQYF. Looking up the rest from reference TRBV7-7 and TRBJ2-3 gives the full variable domain: GAGVSQSPRYKVTKRGQDVTLRCDPISSHATLYWYQQALGQGPEFLTYFNYEAQPDKSGLPSDRFSAERPEGSISTLTIQRTEQRDSAMYRCASSLTLAPGEDTQYFGPGTRLTVL.

J is TRBJ1-1 and V is TRBV9, with TRBD1 as a possible D gene (5 bases). Trimming left V 4 bases short and J 3 bases short, with 16 bases between. Germline loops: CDR1 SGDLS, CDR2 YYNGEE. The CDR3 loop spans 15 amino acids. The CDR3 DNA follows: TGTGCCAGCAGCCCCCTCGGTGGGGCGGACACTGAAGCTTTCTTT. Translating gives CASSPLGGADTEAFF.

The genes are TRBV5-4 and TRBJ1-1, with D possibly being TRBD1 (6 bases). V dropped 4 bases and J dropped 1 base, with 14 bases sitting between them. The CDR3 covers 15 residues. Looked up from germline, CDR1 is SGHNT and CDR2 is YYREEE (reference sequence). The chain's CDR3 is CASSRTGHSNTEAFF. The CDR3, as DNA: TGTGCCAGCAGCCGGACGGGACATTCGAACACTGAAGCTTTCTTT.

The chain uses TRBV10-3 and TRBJ2-2, with D unresolved. Trimming removed 7 bases at V and 3 bases at J, with 6 bases between. Germline lookup yields CDR1 ENHRY and CDR2 SYGVKD. The CDR3 is 12 amino acids. CDR3 DNA sequence: TGTGCCATCACCAAGGACACCGGGGAGCTGTTTTTT. This translates into CAITKDTGELFF.

The gene calls are TRBV5-5 and TRBJ2-5; D is undetermined. The germline V gene has CDR1 SGHKS and CDR2 YYEKEE (reference sequence). The CDR3 covers 16 residues. Trimming took 3 bases from V and 7 from J, leaving 22 bases between them. The chain's CDR3 is CASSSTAAPTLGTQYF. CDR3 nucleotides: TGTGCCAGCAGCTCAACCGCCGCACCGACCTTAGGGACCCAGTACTTC.

J is TRBJ2-1 and V is TRBV3-1 (or the pseudogene TRBV3-2); 8 nucleotides agree with TRBD2. This CDR3 is 14 amino acids long. The germline CDR1 and CDR2 sequences are LGHDT and YNNKEL (reference sequence). V shed 5 bases, J shed 5 bases, and the junction held 5 bases outside the gene matches. The CDR3 protein is CASSSGLEDNEQFF. Written as DNA, the CDR3 is TGTGCCAGCAGCTCGGGACTAGAAGACAATGAGCAGTTCTTC.

The chain uses TRBV15 and TRBJ1-5; D unresolved. Trimming stripped 0 bases from V and 7 bases from J, with 13 bases between. CDR1 is LNHNV and CDR2 is YYDKDF in the germline V gene (reference sequence). The CDR3 is made up of 15 amino acids. The CDR3 region is CATSRDGSSGQPQHF. CDR3 nucleotide sequence: TGTGCCACCAGCAGAGATGGGAGTTCGGGCCAGCCCCAGCATTTT. Filled out from reference TRBV15 and TRBJ1-5, the complete variable domain reads DAMVIQNPRYQVTQFGKPVTLSCSQTLNHNVMYWYQQKSSQAPKLLFHYYDKDFNNEADTPDNFQSRRPNTSFCFLDIRSPGLGDTAMYLCATSRDGSSGQPQHFGDGTRLSIL.

Remarks on this clone: The sample has other DNA sequences that encode this CDR3 too. The V and J genes are TRBV6-6 and TRBJ2-7; TRBD1 might be the D (8 bases). This CDR3 spans 14 amino acids. Trimming left V 0 bases short and J 4 bases short, with 10 bases between. Per the germline V gene, CDR1 is MNHNY and CDR2 is SVGAGI (reference sequence). The CDR3 nucleotides read TGTGCCAGCAGTTACTCACAGGGGGGGTACGAGCAGTACTTC. Its protein product is CASSYSQGGYEQYF.

The chain is built from TRBV11-2 and TRBJ2-4; 13 nucleotides align to TRBD2. The CDR3 consists of 16 residues. J lost 12 bases, V lost 4 bases, and 12 bases had no gene match. CDR1 and CDR2 (germline): SGHAT, FQNNGV. The CDR3: CASSSLPGTSGIPQYF. As DNA, the CDR3 is TGTGCCAGCAGCTCATTACCTGGGACTAGCGGGATTCCTCAGTACTTC.

The chain carries TRBV7-3 and TRBJ2-1; D possibly matches TRBD1 or TRBD2 (5 bases each). The CDR3 has 14 amino acids. Deletions cut 1 base from V and 6 bases from J, with 10 bases between. Germline V gene lookup returns CDR1 SGHTA and CDR2 FQGTGA. The CDR3 protein is CASSLIGGGNEQFF. The CDR3, as DNA: TGTGCCAGCAGCTTAATAGGTGGGGGCAATGAGCAGTTCTTC.

The chain is built from TRBV6-5 and TRBJ1-2; D is unresolved. The CDR3 loop spans 14 amino acids. V lost 4 bases, J lost 3 bases, and 12 bases lay in between. Germline lookup yields CDR1 MNHEY and CDR2 SVGAGI. CDR3 amino acids: CASSFPGVYYGYTF. The CDR3 DNA reads TGTGCCAGCAGTTTCCCGGGTGTATACTATGGCTACACCTTC.

Only one count was recorded for this clone. The V gene is TRBV28, the J gene TRBJ2-7; 7 positions match TRBD1. Germline V gene lookup returns CDR1 MDHEN and CDR2 SYDVKM. The V and J ends lost 6 bases and 3 bases, in that order; junction bases with no gene match: 8. The CDR3 consists of 14 residues. The CDR3 here is CASRGDSRNYEQYF. CDR3 nucleotides: TGTGCCAGCAGGGGGGACAGTAGAAACTACGAGCAGTACTTC.

The rearrangement links TRBV5-8 to TRBJ2-1; 14 bases line up with TRBD2. CDR1 is SGHTS and CDR2 is YDEGEE in the germline V gene. The CDR3 is 15 amino acids. V lost 4 bases to trimming and J lost 8 bases; unmatched junction nucleotides: 5. The CDR3 region has the DNA TGTGCCAGCAGCCCAGGGACTAGCGGGGGCGATGAGCAGTTCTTC. This codes for CASSPGTSGGDEQFF.

The V and J genes are TRBV11-2 and TRBJ2-7; D possibly uses TRBD1 or TRBD2 (7 bases each). CDR1 and CDR2 from the germline V gene are SGHAT and FQNNGV. The CDR3 spans 17 residues. V lost 4 bases, J lost 2 bases, and 21 bases lay in between. CDR3: CASSSGGASGLPYEQYF. CDR3 in DNA: TGTGCCAGCAGCTCAGGGGGGGCCAGCGGGCTCCCCTACGAGCAGTACTTC.

The chain combines TRBV5-1 with TRBJ2-1; 12 positions match TRBD1. This CDR3 is 16 amino acids long. The V gene's germline CDR1 is SGHRS and CDR2 YFSETQ. Trimming cost V 1 base and J 4 bases; bases outside gene matches: 3. The DNA for the CDR3 is TGCGCCAGCAGCTTGACGGGACAGGGGGCGTACAATGAGCAGTTCTTC. This encodes CASSLTGQGAYNEQFF.

Remarks on this clone: At one end, the junction sequence differs from germline, possibly due to a read error. The chain links TRBV19 to TRBJ2-7, with D perhaps matching TRBD2 (5 bases). CDR3 length equals 13 residues. The germline gives CDR1 LNHDA, CDR2 SQIVND (reference sequence). The CDR3 DNA reads TGTGCCAGCAGTATAAGCGGAGGAGGTGAGCAGTACTTC. It translates to CASSISGGGEQYF.

The chain links TRBV19 to TRBJ2-3; D is possibly TRBD2 (5 bases). The V gene lost 5 bases and the J gene lost 11 bases, with 14 bases spanning the gap. Germline V CDR1 and CDR2: LNHDA, SQIVND (reference sequence). There are 12 residues in the CDR3. This chain's CDR3 is CASSASRRRQYF. As DNA, the CDR3 is TGTGCCAGTAGTGCGTCCCGGAGGAGGCAGTATTTT.

The gene calls are TRBV9 and TRBJ2-7, with D possibly TRBD2 on 5 matching bases. Germline lookup yields CDR1 SGDLS and CDR2 YYNGEE. This CDR3 is 15 amino acids long. Trimming pared 2 bases from V and 3 bases from J, leaving 15 bases between. Here the CDR3 DNA reads TGTGCCAGCAGCGTGCAAAGCGGAGGAATCTACGAGCAGTACTTC. The encoded protein is CASSVQSGGIYEQYF.